Reported below is one TCR beta chain. Germline loops: CDR1 MNHEY, CDR2 SMNVEV (reference sequence). V was pared by 6 bases and J by 7 bases, with 11 bases of the junction left unmatched. This CDR3 spans 15 amino acids. The data stem from a study of blood T cell repertoires in COVID-19. At the level of the study: There were acute and convalescent COVID-19 samples, and they came from the United States, Italy and Spain. From T cells, B-cell-depleted T cells, or PBMCs came the material, which was cDNA or gDNA.

Original analysis: Estimation of nucleated cell counts was performed using reference gene primer amplification. The repertoire was sequenced with immunoSEQ multiplex PCR; TCRdb's copy has only in-frame clones and lacks some. V, J and clone size reflect that table, while D and trimming were determined from the DNA. Of nearly 100,000 clones detected, roughly 79% appear once; the ten largest clones hold roughly a tenth. Sequenced: peripheral blood. The TCR sequence derives from a man aged 65 to 85 with acute or convalescent COVID-19. The chain is built from TRBV27 and TRBJ2-1; 8 nucleotides agree with TRBD2. The CDR3 sequence is CASRTVAGNRNEQFF. The CDR3 region has the DNA TGTGCCAGCAGGACAGTAGCGGGAAATAGGAATGAGCAGTTCTTC.